This T cell receptor (beta chain) was documented in a study of T cells after yellow fever vaccination. By 5'RACE template switching, TCR cDNA was produced, with a universal primer site and UMIs added in the process. TCRdb re-derived calls from the 5' RACE reads in MiXCR, one entry per CDR3 protein. This table holds about 320,000 distinct CDR3 sequences, roughly an eighth found once. Only a few counts were recorded for this clonotype. Its specificity is unknown. Trimming removed 6 bases from V and 2 bases from J, with 24 bases in between. Germline CDR1 is DFQATT and CDR2 is SNEGSKA (reference sequence). This CDR3 has 17 residues. Findings of the study overall: Weaker, the secondary response peaked sooner, at day 5 versus 15. Clones from primary vaccination mostly reappeared after the booster (around 96% CD4, approximately 88% CD8).

V usage is TRBV20-1 and J usage is TRBJ2-3; weak D call: TRBD1 (6 bases). This specimen was CD4+ T cells sorted from PBMCs, taken 15 days after the yellow fever booster vaccination. This sequence was found in a man aged 18 to 29 who received the YFV17D yellow fever vaccine. CDR3 bases: TGCAGTGCGTACGCCGATCTCATAGCAGGGGACACAGATACGCAGTATTTT. Translated: CSAYADLIAGDTDTQYF.